The 13 T cell receptor beta chains presented below share a single source sample, sequenced in a study of response to subunit inactivated influenza vaccine. TCRdb reprocessed the RT-PCR reads via MiXCR and lists one record per CDR3 protein. Of roughly 500,000 distinct CDR3 sequences in the sample, less than 25% were seen once. The data also belong to a second study, concerning T cells expressing NK-cell markers. That work states: It was by 5'RACE template switching with UMIs that TCR beta cDNA was made.

The input for sequencing was CD4+ T cells sorted from PBMCs, taken about 13 days after vaccination. Receptors originate from a man between 50 and 59 years old who received an inactivated influenza vaccine.

In this sample, this clonotype turned up a few times. This chain links TRBV3-1 with TRBJ1-6; no clear D gene. This CDR3 contains 17 residues. CDR1 is LGHDT, CDR2 YNNKEL, per germline (reference sequence). Trimming cost V 4 bases and J 4 bases, with 17 bases left between them. The CDR3 region is CASSPPIRSGYNSPLHF. The CDR3 nucleotides are TGTGCCAGCAGCCCCCCCATTCGGTCTGGTTATAATTCACCCCTCCACTTT.

There are many counts of this clonotype. This rearrangement joins TRBV20-1 to TRBJ2-3, with 9 bases matching TRBD1. V lost 1 base to trimming and J lost 1 base; unmatched junction nucleotides: 0. Germline CDR1 and CDR2: DFQATT and SNEGSKA (reference sequence). This CDR3 is built from 14 residues. Written as DNA, the CDR3 is TGCAGTGCTAGAGGGACAGGGGGCACAGATACGCAGTATTTT. The encoded protein is CSARGTGGTDTQYF.

The V and J genes are TRBV5-6 and TRBJ1-1, with D tentatively TRBD1 (6 bases). The CDR3 length is 13 residues. Between the trimmed V and J ends, which lost 1 base and 6 bases, there was a span of 10 bases. Looked up from germline, CDR1 is SGHDT and CDR2 is YYEEEE. For the CDR3, the DNA is TGTGCCAGCAGCTTGCGACAGGACGCTGAAGCTTTCTTT. This translates into CASSLRQDAEAFF.

The rearrangement uses TRBV15 and TRBJ2-5; TRBD2 agrees at 10 bases. The CDR3 has 15 amino acids. V was pared by 2 bases and J by 5 bases, with 5 bases of the junction left unmatched. From germline, CDR1 is LNHNV and CDR2 YYDKDF (reference sequence). CDR3 DNA: TGTGCCACCAGCAGATCTCTAGCGGGAGTGGAGACCCAGTACTTC. It translates to CATSRSLAGVETQYF.

Only a few counts were recorded for this clonotype. This rearrangement joins TRBV12-3 or TRBV12-4 to TRBJ1-5; D is unclear. This CDR3 is 14 amino acids long. Trimming took 1 base from V and 4 from J, leaving 8 bases between them. The CDR3: CASSLVGRNQPQHF. Written as DNA, the CDR3 is TGTGCCAGCAGTTTAGTCGGCAGAAATCAGCCCCAGCATTTT.

The table lists this clonotype with a few counts. V usage is TRBV5-1 and J usage is TRBJ1-2; 11 bases are shared with TRBD1. V lost 4 bases to trimming and J lost 7 bases; unmatched junction nucleotides: 9. The CDR3 has 15 amino acids. CDR1 is SGHRS, CDR2 YFSETQ, per germline. CDR3 in DNA: TGCGCCAGCAGCCTCGGTGGACAGGGGGCCTTTGGCTACACCTTC. Encoded protein: CASSLGGQGAFGYTF.

The V gene is TRBV20-1, the J gene TRBJ1-1; D not resolved. Trimming removed 3 bases at V and 4 bases at J, with 9 bases between. Germline loops: CDR1 DFQATT, CDR2 SNEGSKA (reference sequence). The CDR3 has 12 residues. In nucleotides, the CDR3 is TGCAGTGCTAGTCCCCCGGGCACTGAAGCTTTCTTT. It encodes CSASPPGTEAFF.

This sequence joins TRBV6-1 and TRBJ2-1; the D is unclear. The CDR3 loop spans 15 amino acids. Germline V gives CDR1 MNHNS, CDR2 SASEGT. Trimming stripped 9 bases from V and 0 bases from J, with 15 bases between. CDR3 region: CASTLVGLSYNEQFF. The DNA of the CDR3 is TGTGCCAGTACCCTCGTCGGGCTCTCCTACAATGAGCAGTTCTTC.

The table lists this clonotype with a few counts. The chain couples TRBV29-1 to TRBJ2-7, with 8 bases matching TRBD1. CDR1 and CDR2 from the germline V gene are SQVTM and ANQGSEA. The CDR3 consists of 13 residues. V gave up 2 bases and J gave up 5 bases; unmatched junction bases: 5. CDR3 nucleotides: TGCAGCGTTGAACGGCAGGGGGCCCACGAGCAGTACTTC. Protein: CSVERQGAHEQYF.

The J gene is TRBJ2-5, the V gene TRBV5-1; 8 nucleotides match TRBD1. V lost 5 bases to trimming and J lost 1 base; unmatched junction nucleotides: 4. From germline, CDR1 is SGHRS and CDR2 YFSETQ. There are 14 residues in the CDR3. CDR3 DNA: TGCGCCAGCAGATACACAGGGGGCCAAGAGACCCAGTACTTC. Translating it yields CASRYTGGQETQYF.

The chain employs TRBV7-8 and TRBJ2-7, with D tentatively TRBD1 (5 bases). This CDR3 has 19 amino acids. Germline-derived CDR1 and CDR2 are SGHVS and FQNEAQ. The V gene lost 3 bases and the J gene lost 2 bases, with 26 bases spanning the gap. The CDR3 region is CASSFLFSLTESTTYEQYF. For the CDR3, the DNA is TGTGCCAGCAGCTTTCTATTCTCCTTGACAGAAAGTACAACCTACGAGCAGTACTTC.

The chain employs TRBV7-9 and TRBJ2-1, with D uncertain. The germline V and J ends were trimmed by 0 bases and 11 bases, with 11 bases remaining between them. The CDR3 runs 13 residues. CDR1 SEHNR and CDR2 FQNEAQ come from the germline V gene (reference sequence). CDR3 sequence: CASSLAPSEKQFF. CDR3 nucleotide sequence: TGTGCCAGCAGCTTAGCGCCGTCCGAAAAGCAGTTCTTC. Based on the CDR3 plus reference TRBV7-9 and TRBJ2-1, the full variable domain is DTGVSQNPRHKITKRGQNVTFRCDPISEHNRLYWYRQTLGQGPEFLTYFQNEAQLEKSRLLSDRFSAERPKGSFSTLEIQRTEQGDSAMYLCASSLAPSEKQFFGPGTRLTVL.

This rearrangement joins TRBV29-1 to TRBJ2-7; D remains unclear. The CDR3 is 16 amino acids. The V and J ends lost 5 bases and 3 bases respectively, with 23 bases between them. Germline assignment: CDR1 SQVTM and CDR2 ANQGSEA. CDR3 sequence reads: CSVKTVGFSLNYEQYF. In nucleotides, the CDR3 is TGCAGCGTTAAAACGGTTGGGTTCTCCCTGAACTACGAGCAGTACTTC.